Below are 3 T cell receptor beta chains sequenced from a single sample in a study of T-cell memory formation after mild COVID-19. Each CDR3 protein gets one entry after TCRdb re-called the 5' RACE reads with MiXCR. Of 200,000 to 250,000 distinct CDR3 sequences in the sample, approximately 9% were seen once. The sequenced sample was PBMCs or a T cell subset sorted from them (not recorded which). The source is a man between 18 and 35 years old who had mild COVID-19 (a few samples of this study predate the infection). Cell type and time point are not known.

The chain recombines TRBV12-3 or TRBV12-4 with TRBJ2-1; TRBD1 agrees at 9 bases. The ends lost 5 bases at V and 6 bases at J; junction bases unmatched: 5. CDR3 length: 14 residues. The CDR3 region has the DNA TGTGCCAGCAGTCTGGGACAGGGAAGCAATGAGCAGTTCTTC. Protein sequence: CASSLGQGSNEQFF.

Here the CDR3 DNA reads TGCGCCAGCAGCTTCCGGACAGAGCTAGATACGCAGTATTTT. Translating gives CASSFRTELDTQYF. The chain recombines TRBV5-1 with TRBJ2-3, with D maybe TRBD1 (6 bases). The germline V and J ends were trimmed by 2 bases and 5 bases, with 12 bases remaining between them. From germline, CDR1 is SGHRS and CDR2 YFSETQ. The CDR3 has 14 amino acids.

This clonotype was counted ten times or more. The rearrangement uses TRBV4-1 and TRBJ1-2; 8 bases are shared with TRBD1. CDR3 length: 17 residues. J lost 6 bases, V lost 1 base, and 13 bases had no gene match. Germline CDR1 MGHRA, CDR2 YSYEKL. CDR3 sequence (DNA): TGCGCCAGCAGCCAAGTGGACCGCAGGGGGCGCATACATGGCTACACCTTC. It yields the protein CASSQVDRRGRIHGYTF.